This T cell receptor (beta chain) was sequenced during a study of T cell responses to AZD1222 COVID-19 vaccine. Germline V gene sequence: CDR1 MNHEY, CDR2 SMNVEV (reference sequence). V was clipped by 2 bases and J by 2 bases, with 16 bases between them. The CDR3 contains 16 residues. The method was immunoSEQ multiplex PCR; TCRdb's version includes in-frame clones alone and lacks a portion of them. The specimen's table records over 130,000 clones. The chain is built from TRBV27 and TRBJ2-7, with D perhaps matching TRBD2 (5 bases). This TCR came from an adult in good health. The sample was peripheral blood. CDR3 bases: TGTGCCAGCAGTTTAGTTCGGGGATTTGGGACCTACGAGCAGTACTTC. This gives the protein CASSLVRGFGTYEQYF.